These 5 T cell receptor beta chains originate from one sample sequenced in a study of cytomegalovirus exposure and HLA in healthy donors. PCR amplification relied on 60 Vbeta primers (plus 13 Jbeta primers). Repertoires were generated with immunoSEQ multiplex PCR, while TCRdb's copy carries only in-frame clones and drops some. The sample includes around 91,000 clones, approximately 78% of them seen just once. The sample comprised PBMCs. The receptors derive from a male donor in good health and CMV-seropositive.

This clone appeared a few times. V is TRBV28 and J is TRBJ1-1; 7 positions match TRBD1. J was trimmed by 5 bases and V by 6 bases; bases with no gene match: 6. This CDR3 spans 13 amino acids. Germline CDR1 MDHEN, CDR2 SYDVKM. The CDR3 nucleotides are TGTGCCAGCAGACGGCAGGGGGGAACTGAAGCTTTCTTT. Translation gives CASRRQGGTEAFF.

The chain carries TRBV9 and TRBJ2-5, with TRBD2 matching over 9 bases. V lost 4 bases to trimming and J lost 0 bases; unmatched junction nucleotides: 4. Per germline, CDR1 SGDLS and CDR2 YYNGEE. The CDR3 covers 15 residues. In DNA, the CDR3 is TGTGCCAGCAGCACCGGGACTAGCTACCAAGAGACCCAGTACTTC. This codes for CASSTGTSYQETQYF.

As DNA, the CDR3 is TGTGCCAGCCTTGAGGGAGTGGGTAGCAATCAGCCCCAGCATTTT. Amino acid sequence: CASLEGVGSNQPQHF. This chain joins TRBV2 and TRBJ1-5; no clear D gene. Trimming took off 8 bases at V and 0 bases at J, with 14 bases between the two ends. Germline V gene lookup returns CDR1 SNHLY and CDR2 FYNNEI. The CDR3 contains 15 residues.

The rearrangement joins TRBV5-4 to TRBJ2-2; 8 nucleotides align to TRBD2. Germline trimming cut 5 bases from V and 3 bases from J; bases unmatched to any gene: 3. Germline V gene lookup returns CDR1 SGHNT and CDR2 YYREEE (reference sequence). The CDR3 is made up of 14 amino acids. The CDR3 DNA is TGTGCCAGCAGGGGACTAGGCGACACCGGGGAGCTGTTTTTT. It encodes CASRGLGDTGELFF.

The chain joins TRBV14 to TRBJ2-5, with D perhaps TRBD2 (6 bases). The V and J ends lost 5 bases and 5 bases respectively, with 18 bases between them. The germline V gene encodes CDR1 SGHDN and CDR2 FVKESK. The CDR3 sequence is 15 residues long. The CDR3 here is CASSTPGTVEETQYF. For the CDR3, the DNA is TGTGCCAGCAGCACTCCCGGGACTGTGGAGGAGACCCAGTACTTC.